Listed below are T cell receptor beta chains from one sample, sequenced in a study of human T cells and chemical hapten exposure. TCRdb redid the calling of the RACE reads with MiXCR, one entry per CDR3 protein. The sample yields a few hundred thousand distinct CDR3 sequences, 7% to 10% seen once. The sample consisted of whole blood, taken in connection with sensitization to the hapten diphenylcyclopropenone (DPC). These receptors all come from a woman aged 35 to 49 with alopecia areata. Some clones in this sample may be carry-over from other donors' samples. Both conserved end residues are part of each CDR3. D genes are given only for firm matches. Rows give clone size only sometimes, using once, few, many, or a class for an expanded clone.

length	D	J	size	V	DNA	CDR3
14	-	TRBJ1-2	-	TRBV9	TGTGCCAGCAGCGTAGATCAGGCAGGGAATGGCTACACCTTC	CASSVDQAGNGYTF
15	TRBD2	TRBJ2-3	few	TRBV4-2	TGTGCCAGCAGCCAAGGGGGAGGGCCGACAGATACGCAGTATTTT	CASSQGGGPTDTQYF
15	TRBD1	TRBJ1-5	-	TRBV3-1	TGTGCCAGCAGCCAAGGCGGACAGGGCAATCAGCCCCAGCATTTT	CASSQGGQGNQPQHF
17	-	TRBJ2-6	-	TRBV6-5	TGTGCCAGCAGTTACTCGAGGGACACCTCTGGGGCCAACGTCCTGACTTTC	CASSYSRDTSGANVLTF
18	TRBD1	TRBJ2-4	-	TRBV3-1	TGTGCCAGCAGCCAGGTGCCGGGACAGGGGGCTGTCGGAAACATTCAGTACTTC	CASSQVPGQGAVGNIQYF
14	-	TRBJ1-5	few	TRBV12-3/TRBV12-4	TGTGCCAGCAGTCTGGGCCTTGGGTGGCAGCCCCAGCATTTT	CASSLGLGWQPQHF
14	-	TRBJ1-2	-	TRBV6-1	TGTGCCAGCAGTGAAGATTGGGGAAACTATGGCTACACCTTC	CASSEDWGNYGYTF
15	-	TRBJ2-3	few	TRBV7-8	TGTGCCAGCAGCTTAGCCTCGTCGATAGCAGATACGCAGTATTTT	CASSLASSIADTQYF
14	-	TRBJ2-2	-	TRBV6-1	TGTGCCAGCAAGCGGACAGCGAACACCGGGGAGCTGTTTTTT	CASKRTANTGELFF
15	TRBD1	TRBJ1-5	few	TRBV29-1	TGCAGCGTTGAGCCGGGGGACAGGACCAATCAGCCCCAGCATTTT	CSVEPGDRTNQPQHF
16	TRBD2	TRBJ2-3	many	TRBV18	TGTGCCAGCTCACCGACCGGGACTAGCGTCGCGGATACGCAGTATTTT	CASSPTGTSVADTQYF
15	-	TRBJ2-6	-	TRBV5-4	TGTGCCAGCAGGCATGGAAACTCTGGGGCCAACGTCCTGACTTTC	CASRHGNSGANVLTF
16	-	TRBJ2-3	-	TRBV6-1	TGTGCCAGCAGTGAAGACGGTTTGGCCCCGGTTAGAACAGGGTCCTTT	CASSEDGLAPVRTGSF
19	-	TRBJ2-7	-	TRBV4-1	TGCGCCAGCAGCCGAGACCCGCCAAGATCGGTGTCAGGGATCTACGAGCAGTACTTC	CASSRDPPRSVSGIYEQYF
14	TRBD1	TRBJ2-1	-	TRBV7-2	TGTGCCAGCAGCCCTGACAGGGGCTACAATGAGCAGTTCTTC	CASSPDRGYNEQFF
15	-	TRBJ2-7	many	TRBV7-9	TGTGCCAGCAGCATGAGGTCGGCCAGCTCCTACGAGCAGTACTTC	CASSMRSASSYEQYF
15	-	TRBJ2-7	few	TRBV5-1	TGCGCCAGCAGCTCAGGATTGGACGGACCCTACGAGCAGTACTTC	CASSSGLDGPYEQYF